Sequencing of this T cell receptor beta chain was carried out in a study of blood T cell repertoires in COVID-19. About the research overall: Specimens from acute and convalescent COVID-19 originated in the United States, Italy and Spain. In each case, the material was cDNA or gDNA derived from T cells, B-cell-depleted T cells, or PBMCs.

Per the original methods: Counts of nucleated cells, estimated from reference gene primer amplification, were obtained. Profiling relied on immunoSEQ multiplex PCR, and the TCRdb table lists in-frame clones only, not all of them. V and J calls and clone size are those listed in that table; D and trimming were worked out from the DNA. Among 89,000 or so clones listed, about 82% were seen once. Trimming took 3 bases from V and 3 from J; bases not matched to a gene: 12. The CDR3 extends over 17 amino acids. Germline CDR1 and CDR2: GTSNPN and SVGIG (reference sequence). Material for sequencing was peripheral blood. This chain links TRBV30 with TRBJ1-2, with TRBD1 matching 11 bases. The receptor was isolated from a man aged 50 or older with active COVID-19. CDR3 nucleotides: TGTGCCTGGAGGGAAAGACCGGGACAGGGGGAGTACTATGGCTACACCTTC. It is translated as CAWRERPGQGEYYGYTF.